This TCR beta chain derives from a study of cytomegalovirus exposure and HLA in healthy donors. This clone occurred a few times. This CDR3 has 13 amino acids. V was cut by 0 bases and J by 2 bases, with 6 bases left in between. CDR1 and CDR2 (germline): SGHDT, YYEEEE. Some clones are missing from TCRdb's copy, which holds only in-frame ones; the method was immunoSEQ multiplex PCR. The sample holds about 150,000 clones, 75% to 90% seen once. The receptor was derived from a young man in good health and CMV-seropositive. This chain uses TRBV5-6 with TRBJ2-7; unclear D gene. Sequenced: PBMCs. CDR3 in DNA: TGTGCCAGCAGCTTGGGTTCTGCCTACGAGCAGTACTTC. Translated, it gives CASSLGSAYEQYF.